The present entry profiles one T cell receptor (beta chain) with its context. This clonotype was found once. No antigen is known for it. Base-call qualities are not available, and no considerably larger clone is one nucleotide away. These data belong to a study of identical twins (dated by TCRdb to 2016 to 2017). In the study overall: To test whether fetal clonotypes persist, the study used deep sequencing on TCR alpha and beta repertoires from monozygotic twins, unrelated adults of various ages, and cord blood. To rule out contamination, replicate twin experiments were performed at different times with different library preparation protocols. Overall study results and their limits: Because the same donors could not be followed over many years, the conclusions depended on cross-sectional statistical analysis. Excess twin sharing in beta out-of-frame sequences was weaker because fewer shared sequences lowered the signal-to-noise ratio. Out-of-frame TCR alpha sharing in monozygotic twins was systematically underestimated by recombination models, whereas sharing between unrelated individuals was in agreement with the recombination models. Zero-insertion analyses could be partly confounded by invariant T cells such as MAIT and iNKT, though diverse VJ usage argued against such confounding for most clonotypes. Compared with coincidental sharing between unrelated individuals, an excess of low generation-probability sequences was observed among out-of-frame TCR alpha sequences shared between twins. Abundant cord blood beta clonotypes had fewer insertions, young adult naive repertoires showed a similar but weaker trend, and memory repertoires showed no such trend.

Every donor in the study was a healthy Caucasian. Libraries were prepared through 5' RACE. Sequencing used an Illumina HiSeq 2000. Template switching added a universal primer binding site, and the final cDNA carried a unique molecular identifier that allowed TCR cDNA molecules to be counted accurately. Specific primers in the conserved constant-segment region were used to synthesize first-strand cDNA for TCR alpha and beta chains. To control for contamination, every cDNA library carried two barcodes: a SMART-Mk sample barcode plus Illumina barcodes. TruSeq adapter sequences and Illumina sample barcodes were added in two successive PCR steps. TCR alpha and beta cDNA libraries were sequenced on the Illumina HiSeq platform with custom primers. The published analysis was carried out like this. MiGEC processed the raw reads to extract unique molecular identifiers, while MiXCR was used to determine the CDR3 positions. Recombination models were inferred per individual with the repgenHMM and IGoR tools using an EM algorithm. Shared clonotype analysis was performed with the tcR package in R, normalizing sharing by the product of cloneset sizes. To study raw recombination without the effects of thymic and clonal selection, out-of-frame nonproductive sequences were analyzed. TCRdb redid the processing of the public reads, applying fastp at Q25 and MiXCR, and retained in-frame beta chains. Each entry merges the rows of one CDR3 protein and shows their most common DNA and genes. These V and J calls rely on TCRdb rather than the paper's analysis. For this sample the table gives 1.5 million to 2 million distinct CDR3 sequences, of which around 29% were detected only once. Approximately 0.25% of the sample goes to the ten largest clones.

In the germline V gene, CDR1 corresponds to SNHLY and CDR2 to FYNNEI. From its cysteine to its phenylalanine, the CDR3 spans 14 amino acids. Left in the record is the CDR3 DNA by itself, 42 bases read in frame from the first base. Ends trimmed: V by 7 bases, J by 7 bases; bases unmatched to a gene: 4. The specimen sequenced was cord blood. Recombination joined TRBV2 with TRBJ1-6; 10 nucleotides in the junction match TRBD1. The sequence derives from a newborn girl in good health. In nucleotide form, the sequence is TGTGCCAGCATAGAGGGACAGGGGAATTCACCCCTCCACTTT. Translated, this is CASIEGQGNSPLHF.